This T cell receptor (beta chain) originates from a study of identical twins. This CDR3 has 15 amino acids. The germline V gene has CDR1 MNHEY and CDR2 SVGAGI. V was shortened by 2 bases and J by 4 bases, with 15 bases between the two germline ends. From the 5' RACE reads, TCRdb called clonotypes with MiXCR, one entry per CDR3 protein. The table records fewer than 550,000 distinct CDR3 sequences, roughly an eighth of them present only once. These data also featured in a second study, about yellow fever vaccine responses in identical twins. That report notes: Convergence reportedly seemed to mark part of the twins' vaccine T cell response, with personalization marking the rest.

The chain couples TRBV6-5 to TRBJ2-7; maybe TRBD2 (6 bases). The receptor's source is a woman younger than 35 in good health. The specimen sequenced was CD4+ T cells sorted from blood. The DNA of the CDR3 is TGTGCCAGCAGTTACGGGGCGGGAATCGTTTACGAGCAGTACTTC. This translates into CASSYGAGIVYEQYF.